The 31 T cell receptor beta chains reported below all come from one sample, sequenced in a study of blood T cell repertoires in COVID-19. Assay: immunoSEQ multiplex PCR; the TCRdb copy retains only in-frame clones and omits some. The repertoire has approximately 100,000 clones, about 85% of them found once; the top ten carry over 10%. Material: peripheral blood. The receptors were sampled from a human donor in a cohort sampled during active COVID-19.

This sequence joins TRBV9 and TRBJ2-5, with 12 bases that match TRBD2. The J segment lost 1 base and the V segment lost 4 bases, leaving 8 bases of the junction unmatched. The CDR3 spans 17 residues. Per germline, CDR1 SGDLS and CDR2 YYNGEE. CDR3 residues: CASSPRLAGAVQETQYF. The CDR3 DNA follows: TGTGCCAGCAGCCCGCGACTAGCGGGGGCCGTCCAAGAGACCCAGTACTTC.

The V and J genes are TRBV6-2 or TRBV6-3 and TRBJ1-5, with unresolved D. The CDR3 spans 13 residues. Trimming stripped 2 bases from V and 1 base from J, with 3 bases between. In germline, CDR1 is MNHEY, CDR2 SVGEGT. CDR3 loop: CASSYESNQPQHF. The DNA for the CDR3 is TGTGCCAGCAGTTACGAGAGCAATCAGCCCCAGCATTTT.

The chain links TRBV4-3 to TRBJ2-7; 8 bases map to TRBD1. The trim removed 4 bases at V and 6 bases at J, leaving 11 bases unmatched. The CDR3 runs to 15 residues. Germline values: CDR1 LGHNA, CDR2 YSLEER. CDR3 nucleotide sequence: TGCGCCAGCAGCCCGATACAGGGGGGTTTGAGCGAGCAGTACTTC. Translated, it gives CASSPIQGGLSEQYF.

This rearrangement joins TRBV21-1 to TRBJ2-5; the D segment call TRBD2 is taken from the table without a DNA check. TRBV21-1 corresponds to a pseudogene. This CDR3 is 16 amino acids long. The CDR3 protein is CASSGRLTSGEETQYF. The CDR3 nucleotides read TGTGCCAGCAGCGGGAGGTTGACTAGCGGGGAAGAGACCCAGTACTTC.

The V gene is TRBV5-1, the J gene TRBJ2-3, with D unresolved. Germline V gene data show CDR1 as SGHRS and CDR2 as YFSETQ. This CDR3 has 12 amino acids. V dropped 8 bases and J dropped 6 bases, with 13 bases sitting between them. CDR3 residues: CARRPGVDTQYF. The CDR3 coding sequence is TGCGCCAGGAGGCCGGGTGTGGATACGCAGTATTTT. The full variable domain, completed using reference TRBV5-1 and TRBJ2-3, is KAGVTQTPRYLIKTRGQQVTLSCSPISGHRSVSWYQQTPGQGLQFLFEYFSETQRNKGNFPGRFSGRQFSNSRSEMNVSTLELGDSALYLCARRPGVDTQYFGPGTRLTVL.

The chain recombines TRBV27 with TRBJ1-1; D not certain. This CDR3 spans 11 amino acids. The germline V gene has CDR1 MNHEY and CDR2 SMNVEV (reference sequence). Trimming pared 6 bases from V and 4 bases from J, leaving 6 bases between. The CDR3, as DNA: TGTGCCAGCAGCCCTTCCACTGAAGCTTTCTTT. It specifies CASSPSTEAFF.

The chain is built from TRBV6-2 or TRBV6-3 and TRBJ2-3; perhaps TRBD1 as D (5 bases). The V end was cut by 5 bases, the J end by 6 bases, with 15 bases between. This CDR3 is built from 14 residues. Germline V gene data show CDR1 as MNHEY and CDR2 as SVGEGT. The DNA for the CDR3 is TGTGCCAGCAGTCGGGCAGGGTTAACGGATACGCAGTATTTT. It is translated as CASSRAGLTDTQYF.

The gene calls are TRBV12-3 or TRBV12-4 and TRBJ2-3; D is ambiguous. V dropped 3 bases and J dropped 8 bases, with 6 bases sitting between them. The CDR3 has 11 residues. The CDR3 nucleotides are TGTGCCAGCAGTTTTGGCGGTACGCAGTATTTT. Translating it yields CASSFGGTQYF.

This clone was detected once. The gene calls are TRBV9 and TRBJ2-2; TRBD2 might be the D (5 bases). The V end was cut by 0 bases, the J end by 7 bases, with 7 bases between. CDR1 and CDR2 from the germline V gene are SGDLS and YYNGEE. The CDR3 loop spans 13 amino acids. Here the CDR3 reads CASSVGTGGELFF. As DNA, the CDR3 is TGTGCCAGCAGCGTAGGGACTGGCGGGGAGCTGTTTTTT.

The chain combines TRBV28 with TRBJ2-7; the D gene is possibly TRBD1 (6 bases). With 8 bases removed from V and 7 bases from J, the gap between germline ends came to 24 bases. The CDR3 is 15 residues long. CDR1 and CDR2 from the germline V gene are MDHEN and SYDVKM. This CDR3 reads CASGPFNRVKGEQYF. Here the CDR3 DNA reads TGTGCCAGCGGACCGTTTAACAGGGTTAAAGGAGAGCAGTACTTC.

The chain carries TRBV19 and TRBJ2-7; D might be TRBD1 (6 bases). The V end was cut by 10 bases, the J end by 1 base, with 14 bases between. This CDR3 is 13 amino acids long. Germline assignment: CDR1 LNHDA and CDR2 SQIVND (reference sequence). For the CDR3, the DNA is TGTGCCACCTCAGGGGTTAGGTCCTACGAGCAGTACTTC. Residues: CATSGVRSYEQYF.

The chain has TRBV27 and TRBJ2-1; TRBD2 agrees at 7 bases. CDR3 length: 16 amino acids. Germline lookup yields CDR1 MNHEY and CDR2 SMNVEV (reference sequence). J gave up 3 bases and V 4 bases, and 9 bases lay outside the gene matches. CDR3 coding DNA: TGTGCCAGCAGTTCTGTGAGAGGACTAGTCTACAATGAGCAGTTCTTC. It translates to CASSSVRGLVYNEQFF.

The chain combines TRBV6-5 with TRBJ2-5, with D possibly being TRBD2 (6 bases). Trimming stripped 7 bases from V and 5 bases from J, with 11 bases between. This CDR3 spans 12 amino acids. In germline, CDR1 is MNHEY, CDR2 SVGAGI. The CDR3 loop is CASKGGRETQYF. DNA for the CDR3: TGTGCCAGCAAGGGAGGACGGGAGACCCAGTACTTC.

V and J are TRBV7-8 and TRBJ1-5; the D gene is possibly TRBD1 (6 bases). This CDR3 has 14 amino acids. In germline, CDR1 is SGHVS, CDR2 FQNEAQ. V lost 5 bases and J 2 bases, leaving 10 bases between the germline ends. CDR3 protein: CASSDRTGNQPQHF. The CDR3 nucleotides read TGTGCCAGCAGCGACAGGACAGGCAATCAGCCCCAGCATTTT.

The genes are TRBV30 and TRBJ2-7; 8 nucleotides match TRBD1. Germline CDR1 reads GTSNPN; CDR2 reads SVGIG (reference sequence). CDR3 length equals 15 residues. Germline trimming cut 0 bases from V and 2 bases from J; bases unmatched to any gene: 6. This chain's CDR3 is CAWSVGGTGAYEQYF. In nucleotides, the CDR3 is TGTGCCTGGAGTGTAGGAGGGACAGGAGCCTACGAGCAGTACTTC.

The CDR3 reads CASSFLSTDTQYF. In DNA form, the CDR3 reads TGTGCCAGCAGTTTTCTTAGCACAGATACGCAGTATTTT. This chain links TRBV12-3 or TRBV12-4 with TRBJ2-3, with D unclear. V gave up 3 bases and J gave up 0 bases, with 4 bases separating them. The CDR3 sequence is 13 residues long.

The chain has TRBV5-1 and TRBJ2-7; 10 bases are a match to TRBD1. The trim removed 4 bases at V and 4 bases at J, leaving 2 bases unmatched. Germline V gives CDR1 SGHRS, CDR2 YFSETQ. CDR3 length: 13 amino acids. The CDR3: CASSGGQGYEQYF. The CDR3 bases are TGCGCCAGCAGCGGGGGACAGGGGTACGAGCAGTACTTC.

The chain recombines TRBV6-5 with TRBJ2-7, with TRBD1 identical over 7 bases. CDR1 is MNHEY, CDR2 SVGAGI, per germline. The CDR3 runs 14 residues. Losses at the gene ends were 6 bases for V and 1 base for J; bases not matched to a gene: 6. CDR3 DNA: TGTGCCAGCAGGGACAGGCCCCAGTCCTACGAGCAGTACTTC. Translating gives CASRDRPQSYEQYF.

The V call is TRBV13, the J call TRBJ2-2, with 9 positions matching TRBD1. Trimming removed 8 bases from V and 4 bases from J; junction bases left unmatched: 11. The CDR3 contains 16 residues. Looked up from germline, CDR1 is PRHDT and CDR2 is FYEKMQ (reference sequence). CDR3 residues: CASLFSGTGSTGELFF. The CDR3 DNA sequence: TGTGCCAGCCTTTTCAGCGGGACAGGGAGCACCGGGGAGCTGTTTTTT.

The genes are TRBV5-1 and TRBJ2-3, with D unresolved. V was cut by 0 bases and J by 0 bases, with 5 bases left in between. CDR3 length: 14 residues. Germline CDR1 reads SGHRS; CDR2 reads YFSETQ. Here the CDR3 DNA reads TGCGCCAGCAGCTTGGGCTATAGCACAGATACGCAGTATTTT. It translates to CASSLGYSTDTQYF.

The chain has TRBV9 and TRBJ2-7; no firm D call. V lost 0 bases, J lost 1 base, and 8 bases lay in between. CDR1 is SGDLS and CDR2 is YYNGEE in the germline V gene. The CDR3 contains 14 residues. The CDR3 coding sequence is TGTGCCAGCAGCGTAGGGGCCGATTCCTACGAGCAGTACTTC. This gives the protein CASSVGADSYEQYF.

This clone is classed as large. This chain uses TRBV18 with TRBJ2-7; D is uncertain. The CDR3 runs 14 residues. Germline V gene lookup returns CDR1 KGHSH and CDR2 LQKENI. V was trimmed by 3 bases and J by 3 bases, leaving 12 bases between them. The DNA of the CDR3 is TGTGCCAGCTCACCCGACCGGAGCAACTACGAGCAGTACTTC. Translated, it gives CASSPDRSNYEQYF.

The genes are TRBV5-1 and TRBJ1-3, with D possibly being TRBD1 (6 bases). Germline loops: CDR1 SGHRS, CDR2 YFSETQ. V was pared by 0 bases and J by 1 base, with 11 bases between. There are 16 residues in the CDR3. The CDR3 DNA sequence: TGCGCCAGCAGCTTGGACCCGACAGGTTCTGGAAACACCATATATTTT. Translation: CASSLDPTGSGNTIYF. Full variable domain (remainder filled in from reference TRBV5-1 and TRBJ1-3): KAGVTQTPRYLIKTRGQQVTLSCSPISGHRSVSWYQQTPGQGLQFLFEYFSETQRNKGNFPGRFSGRQFSNSRSEMNVSTLELGDSALYLCASSLDPTGSGNTIYFGEGSWLTVV.

The J gene is TRBJ1-6, the V gene TRBV25-1, with D possibly being TRBD1 (5 bases). Germline V gives CDR1 MGHDK, CDR2 SYGVNS. The CDR3 is 15 amino acids. Trimming pared 1 base from V and 7 bases from J, leaving 11 bases between. CDR3 DNA: TGTGCCAGCAGTGAATCGGGGGGATGGAATTCACCCCTCCACTTT. Its protein is CASSESGGWNSPLHF.

This clone was picked up one time. V usage is TRBV6-5 and J usage is TRBJ2-1, with TRBD1 matching 8 bases. CDR1 and CDR2 (germline): MNHEY, SVGAGI. V lost 2 bases, J lost 12 bases, and 6 bases stayed unmatched. This CDR3 region has 13 residues. CDR3 region: CASSYNGQGMQFF. DNA of the CDR3: TGTGCCAGCAGTTACAATGGACAGGGTATGCAGTTCTTC.

CDR3 coding DNA: TGTGCCACCTACGGTGGGGGGGCCCGGGCAGATACGCAGTATTTT. Translation: CATYGGGARADTQYF. V usage is TRBV19 and J usage is TRBJ2-3, with a tentative D call TRBD2 (7 bases). Germline V lookup: CDR1 LNHDA, CDR2 SQIVND (reference sequence). V lost 10 bases and J lost 4, with 21 bases in between. This CDR3 contains 15 residues.

The chain links TRBV29-1 to TRBJ2-5; D remains unclear. From germline, CDR1 is SQVTM and CDR2 ANQGSEA. This CDR3 is built from 10 residues. V lost 7 bases to trimming and J lost 3 bases, with 6 bases between them. The CDR3 loop is CSAIKETQYF. CDR3 coding DNA: TGCAGCGCCATCAAAGAGACCCAGTACTTC.

The chain has TRBV7-3 and TRBJ2-1, with D perhaps TRBD1 (6 bases). CDR3 size: 22 residues. Trimming stripped 8 bases from V and 4 bases from J, with 39 bases between. The germline gives CDR1 SGHTA, CDR2 FQGTGA. The CDR3 coding sequence is TGTGCCAGCTGGGCATGCTCCGGGATTGGGGTAAGGGGGTCTCTTCGGTACAATGAGCAGTTCTTC. This sequence encodes CASWACSGIGVRGSLRYNEQFF.

The V call is TRBV10-3, the J call TRBJ2-7, with 10 bases matching TRBD2. The CDR3 is made up of 14 amino acids. CDR1 and CDR2 (germline): ENHRY, SYGVKD. V lost 4 bases, J lost 4 bases, and 4 bases stayed unmatched. CDR3 in amino acids: CAISGTSGVYEQYF. The CDR3 bases are TGTGCCATCAGTGGAACTAGCGGGGTTTACGAGCAGTACTTC.

The J gene is TRBJ1-5, the V gene TRBV30; 7 bases map to TRBD1. The length of the CDR3 is 13 residues. Germline assignment: CDR1 GTSNPN and CDR2 SVGIG (reference sequence). Trimming at V came to 2 bases and at J to 5 bases, leaving 3 bases not matched to a gene. CDR3 DNA: TGTGCCTGGAGTCCCGACAGGGATCAGCCCCAGCATTTT. It is translated as CAWSPDRDQPQHF.

The chain uses TRBV7-2 and TRBJ2-2; possibly TRBD1 for D (5 bases). The CDR3 has 14 residues. The V gene lost 5 bases and the J gene lost 2 bases, with 9 bases spanning the gap. The germline gives CDR1 SGHTA, CDR2 FQGNSA. The CDR3 DNA is TGTGCCAGCAGCACACAGGCAAACACCGGGGAGCTGTTTTTT. Its protein is CASSTQANTGELFF.